The 26 T cell receptor beta chains below all came from one sample that was sequenced in a study of T-cell memory formation after mild COVID-19. TCRdb passed the 5' RACE reads through MiXCR, listing each CDR3 protein once. The sample contains roughly 580,000 distinct CDR3 sequences, approximately 18% of which appear only once. Sequencing input: PBMCs or a T cell subset sorted from them (not recorded which). The receptors derive from an adult woman who had mild COVID-19 (a few samples of this study predate the infection). Cell type and time point are not known.

This clonotype was observed a handful of times. The V and J genes are TRBV13 and TRBJ2-3, with 7 bases lining up with TRBD1. Germline values: CDR1 PRHDT, CDR2 FYEKMQ (reference sequence). This CDR3 has 14 residues. V lost 6 bases to trimming and J lost 2 bases; unmatched junction nucleotides: 5. CDR3 nucleotides: TGTGCCAGCAGTCGAGGGGGCCCCACAGATACGCAGTATTTT. Protein product: CASSRGGPTDTQYF.

In its sample, this clonotype was seen a few times. This rearrangement joins TRBV12-3 or TRBV12-4 to TRBJ2-6, with TRBD1 matching 7 bases. J gave up 1 base and V 6 bases, and 15 bases lay outside the gene matches. The CDR3 is 19 amino acids. Written as DNA, the CDR3 is TGTGCCAGCAGGGGACAGACTGTCCAACGGCCATCTGGGGCCAACGTCCTGACTTTC. Translating it yields CASRGQTVQRPSGANVLTF.

This clonotype occurred many times. In DNA, the CDR3 is TGCAGTGCTAGAATTGGGACAGAGTTCTCCTACGAGCAGTACTTC. This codes for CSARIGTEFSYEQYF. The chain employs TRBV20-1 and TRBJ2-7; 7 bases are a match to TRBD1. J lost 0 bases, V lost 2 bases, and 7 bases had no gene match. Germline CDR1 DFQATT, CDR2 SNEGSKA (reference sequence). This CDR3 region has 15 residues.

This rearrangement joins TRBV27 to TRBJ2-7, with unresolved D. The CDR3 is 13 residues long. Trimming took off 8 bases at V and 3 bases at J, with 14 bases between the two ends. The germline V gene encodes CDR1 MNHEY and CDR2 SMNVEV (reference sequence). CDR3 in amino acids: CASRKGNNYEQYF. DNA for the CDR3: TGTGCCAGCCGTAAGGGTAACAACTACGAGCAGTACTTC.

This clonotype was picked up many times. This chain links TRBV4-1 with TRBJ1-5, with a tentative D call TRBD1 (6 bases). The CDR3 extends over 18 amino acids. Looked up from germline, CDR1 is MGHRA and CDR2 is YSYEKL. V was cut by 3 bases and J by 4 bases, with 22 bases left in between. The DNA of the CDR3 is TGCGCCAGCAGCCATGGGGAGAACAGGGCCCTGCCTAATCAGCCCCAGCATTTT. Translated: CASSHGENRALPNQPQHF.

This chain uses TRBV4-1 with TRBJ2-7, with TRBD2 matching over 8 bases. After removal of 4 bases from V and 2 bases from J, the junction contained 13 bases not matched to a gene. Germline values: CDR1 MGHRA, CDR2 YSYEKL. This CDR3 has 17 residues. CDR3: CASSPLTGGDRTYEQYF. The CDR3 DNA reads TGCGCCAGCAGCCCGTTGACGGGGGGGGATCGGACCTACGAGCAGTACTTC.

The V gene is TRBV2, the J gene TRBJ2-7; 9 nucleotides line up with TRBD1. In germline, CDR1 is SNHLY, CDR2 FYNNEI. The CDR3 is 15 residues long. Losses at the gene ends were 6 bases for V and 4 bases for J; bases not matched to a gene: 10. CDR3 bases: TGTGCCAGCAGACTTACAGGGGGCGCAGGGTACGAGCAGTACTTC. Residues: CASRLTGGAGYEQYF.

In its sample, this clonotype was seen a few times. The CDR3 loop reads CASSAGLAGPTDTQYF. In DNA form, the CDR3 reads TGTGCCAGCAGCGCAGGACTAGCGGGGCCCACAGATACGCAGTATTTT. The chain employs TRBV7-6 and TRBJ2-3; TRBD2 agrees at 12 bases. Germline CDR1 is SGHVS and CDR2 is FNYEAQ. This CDR3 is 16 amino acids long. The junction had 5 bases not matched to a gene; V was cut back by 5 bases and J by 2 bases.

The rearrangement links TRBV24-1 to TRBJ2-1; 7 positions agree with TRBD1. After removal of 1 base from V and 9 bases from J, the junction contained 2 bases not matched to a gene. CDR1 and CDR2 from the germline V gene are KGHDR and SFDVKD. The length of the CDR3 is 13 residues. The CDR3 loop is CATSDFTGAEQFF. CDR3 bases: TGTGCCACCAGTGATTTTACAGGGGCTGAGCAGTTCTTC.

This clonotype was detected a few times. This sequence joins TRBV30 and TRBJ2-4; a weak D match, TRBD2 (5 bases). The ends were cut back, 1 base at V and 7 bases at J, with 11 bases in the middle. Germline lookup yields CDR1 GTSNPN and CDR2 SVGIG (reference sequence). This CDR3 is 13 amino acids long. The CDR3 is CAWSERVKNIQYF. The CDR3 DNA reads as TGTGCCTGGAGTGAGAGGGTTAAGAACATTCAGTACTTC.

The J gene is TRBJ1-3, the V gene TRBV18, with D unclear. CDR3 length: 14 residues. V shed 2 bases and J shed 4 bases, with 9 bases lying between them. CDR1 and CDR2 from the germline V gene are KGHSH and LQKENI. CDR3 amino acids: CASSPGGGGNTIYF. For the CDR3, the DNA is TGTGCCAGCTCACCAGGAGGAGGGGGAAACACCATATATTTT.

The J gene is TRBJ2-1, the V gene TRBV7-9, with a weak D call TRBD2 (6 bases). Looked up from germline, CDR1 is SEHNR and CDR2 is FQNEAQ (reference sequence). Trimming took 5 bases from V and 2 from J, leaving 13 bases between them. CDR3 length equals 15 residues. As DNA, the CDR3 is TGTGCCAGCAGCGTGGCTAGCGTACCCTACAATGAGCAGTTCTTC. Translating gives CASSVASVPYNEQFF. The entire variable domain, with the rest obtained from reference TRBV7-9 and TRBJ2-1, is as follows: DTGVSQNPRHKITKRGQNVTFRCDPISEHNRLYWYRQTLGQGPEFLTYFQNEAQLEKSRLLSDRFSAERPKGSFSTLEIQRTEQGDSAMYLCASSVASVPYNEQFFGPGTRLTVL.

The rearrangement uses TRBV27 and TRBJ2-7; 10 bases are shared with TRBD2. The V and J ends lost 5 bases and 2 bases, in that order; junction bases with no gene match: 12. The CDR3 is 17 residues long. Germline V CDR1 and CDR2: MNHEY, SMNVEV (reference sequence). The CDR3 region has the DNA TGTGCCAGCAGTCGAATCCGGGGACTAGCGAGTACCTACGAGCAGTACTTC. It encodes CASSRIRGLASTYEQYF.

This clonotype was seen a handful of times. The chain links TRBV27 to TRBJ2-7; D uncertain. Germline V gene data show CDR1 as MNHEY and CDR2 as SMNVEV (reference sequence). CDR3 length: 15 residues. V was shortened by 5 bases and J by 3 bases, with 17 bases between the two germline ends. In DNA form, the CDR3 reads TGTGCCAGCAGTCGAAAAGGGCAAGGTCACTACGAGCAGTACTTC. Protein product: CASSRKGQGHYEQYF.

This sequence joins TRBV4-1 and TRBJ1-2; D gene unclear. CDR3 size: 15 residues. V lost 0 bases and J lost 3, with 11 bases in between. Germline V gene sequence: CDR1 MGHRA, CDR2 YSYEKL. For the CDR3, the DNA is TGCGCCAGCAGCCAAGACCGGGCGCGGGACTATGGCTACACCTTC. Translated, it gives CASSQDRARDYGYTF.

This clonotype was found a few times. This sequence joins TRBV27 and TRBJ2-5; no reliable D call. The length of the CDR3 is 15 residues. With 4 bases removed from V and 0 bases from J, the gap between germline ends came to 12 bases. CDR1 is MNHEY, CDR2 SMNVEV, per germline (reference sequence). This CDR3 is CASSSLTDYQETQYF. In nucleotides, the CDR3 is TGTGCCAGCAGTTCACTAACAGATTACCAAGAGACCCAGTACTTC.

The chain has TRBV7-2 and TRBJ1-1, with D tentatively TRBD1 (6 bases). Trimming took off 6 bases at V and 0 bases at J, with 11 bases between the two ends. This CDR3 has 14 residues. Germline assignment: CDR1 SGHTA and CDR2 FQGNSA. CDR3 sequence reads: CASRHGTLNTEAFF. DNA for the CDR3: TGTGCCAGCAGGCACGGGACATTGAACACTGAAGCTTTCTTT.

Ten or more counts support this clonotype. Written as DNA, the CDR3 is TGTGCCAGCAGCTTGCCTGGGGGAAAGCGGACCTACGAGCAGTACTTC. The encoded protein is CASSLPGGKRTYEQYF. The chain couples TRBV11-2 to TRBJ2-7; D may be TRBD1 or TRBD2 (5 bases each). The CDR3 is 16 residues long. Germline CDR1 and CDR2: SGHAT and FQNNGV. V was clipped by 3 bases and J by 2 bases, with 17 bases between them. The full variable domain, completed using reference TRBV11-2 and TRBJ2-7, is EAGVAQSPRYKIIEKRQSVAFWCNPISGHATLYWYQQILGQGPKLLIQFQNNGVVDDSQLPKDRFSAERLKGVDSTLKIQPAKLEDSAVYLCASSLPGGKRTYEQYFGPGTRLTVT.

This clonotype has more than one count but fewer than ten. The chain carries TRBV29-1 and TRBJ1-1; D possibly corresponds to TRBD1 (6 bases). CDR1 and CDR2 (germline): SQVTM, ANQGSEA. The CDR3 sequence is 16 residues long. V gave up 0 bases and J gave up 1 base, with 15 bases separating them. As DNA, the CDR3 is TGCAGCGTTGAAGATTCGGGTAGGGGGAGGAACACTGAAGCTTTCTTT. Encoded protein: CSVEDSGRGRNTEAFF. Combining the CDR3 with reference TRBV29-1 and TRBJ1-1 gives the whole variable domain SAVISQKPSRDICQRGTSLTIQCQVDSQVTMMFWYRQQPGQSLTLIATANQGSEATYESGFVIDKFPISRPNLTFSTLTVSNMSPEDSSIYLCSVEDSGRGRNTEAFFGQGTRLTVV.

This clonotype has only one observation. V and J are TRBV2 and TRBJ1-4; the match to TRBD1 covers 9 bases. Germline-derived CDR1 and CDR2 are SNHLY and FYNNEI. This CDR3 is 14 amino acids long. The trim removed 7 bases at V and 5 bases at J, leaving 5 bases unmatched. The CDR3, as DNA: TGTGCCAGCAAGTCGGGGACAGGGAATGAAAAACTGTTTTTT. Its translation is CASKSGTGNEKLFF.

The chain carries TRBV4-1 and TRBJ2-5; maybe TRBD1 (5 bases). The CDR3 is 15 residues long. The V gene lost 0 bases and the J gene lost 3 bases, with 11 bases spanning the gap. CDR1 and CDR2 from the germline V gene are MGHRA and YSYEKL. The CDR3 sequence is CASSQDMAGKETQYF. The CDR3, as DNA: TGCGCCAGCAGCCAAGATATGGCAGGGAAAGAGACCCAGTACTTC.

The rearrangement joins TRBV20-1 to TRBJ2-3; D perhaps matches TRBD1 (5 bases). Trimming took 6 bases from V and 4 from J, leaving 11 bases between them. The V gene's germline CDR1 is DFQATT and CDR2 SNEGSKA (reference sequence). This CDR3 spans 12 amino acids. The DNA for the CDR3 is TGCAGTGCGCGACAGTTGGCAGATACGCAGTATTTT. As protein: CSARQLADTQYF.

This clonotype appeared many times. The chain couples TRBV20-1 to TRBJ1-6; 9 bases match TRBD1. CDR1 and CDR2 from the germline V gene are DFQATT and SNEGSKA (reference sequence). The J segment lost 3 bases and the V segment lost 2 bases, leaving 5 bases of the junction unmatched. This CDR3 contains 16 residues. The DNA for the CDR3 is TGCAGTGCTAGAAGACCGGACAGGGGCTATAATTCACCCCTCCACTTT. Amino acids: CSARRPDRGYNSPLHF.

This sequence joins TRBV4-1 and TRBJ2-7, with 9 nucleotides matching TRBD1. The CDR3 covers 17 residues. V lost 6 bases and J lost 0; bases outside the gene matches: 12. Germline lookup yields CDR1 MGHRA and CDR2 YSYEKL. The CDR3 loop reads CASSQGRQGESSYEQYF. The CDR3 nucleotides are TGCGCCAGCAGTCAGGGCCGACAGGGGGAGAGCTCCTACGAGCAGTACTTC.

In this sample, this clonotype turned up a few times. This chain connects TRBV30 to TRBJ2-4, with 8 nucleotides matching TRBD1. The trim removed 2 bases at V and 3 bases at J, leaving 15 bases unmatched. CDR1 is GTSNPN, CDR2 SVGIG, per germline (reference sequence). The CDR3 spans 18 residues. CDR3 sequence: CAWSPRARGQLGKNIQYF. In DNA, the CDR3 is TGTGCCTGGAGTCCAAGGGCCAGGGGGCAGTTGGGCAAAAACATTCAGTACTTC.

This clonotype turned up a few times. The rearrangement uses TRBV7-2 and TRBJ2-1; 12 bases fit TRBD2. The CDR3 consists of 17 residues. Per the germline V gene, CDR1 is SGHTA and CDR2 is FQGNSA. V was pared by 5 bases and J by 6 bases, with 11 bases of the junction left unmatched. The CDR3 sequence is CASSPGTSGPAGNEQFF. CDR3 nucleotides: TGTGCCAGCAGCCCGGGGACTAGCGGGCCTGCCGGCAATGAGCAGTTCTTC.